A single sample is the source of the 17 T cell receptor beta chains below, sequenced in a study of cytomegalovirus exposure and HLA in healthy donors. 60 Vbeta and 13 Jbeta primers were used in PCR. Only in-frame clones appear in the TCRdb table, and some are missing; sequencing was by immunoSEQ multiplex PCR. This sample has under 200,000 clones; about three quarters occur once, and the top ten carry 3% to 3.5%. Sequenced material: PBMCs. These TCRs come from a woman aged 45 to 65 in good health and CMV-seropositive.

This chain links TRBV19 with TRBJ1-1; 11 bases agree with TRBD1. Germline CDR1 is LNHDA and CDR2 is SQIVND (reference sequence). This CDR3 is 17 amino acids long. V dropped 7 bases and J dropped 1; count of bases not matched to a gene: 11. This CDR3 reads CASIPRDRGKWNTEAFF. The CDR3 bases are TGTGCCAGTATCCCTCGGGACAGGGGGAAGTGGAACACTGAAGCTTTCTTT. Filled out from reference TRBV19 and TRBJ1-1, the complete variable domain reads DGGITQSPKYLFRKEGQNVTLSCEQNLNHDAMYWYRQDPGQGLRLIYYSQIVNDFQKGDIAEGYSVSREKKESFPLTVTSAQKNPTAFYLCASIPRDRGKWNTEAFFGQGTRLTVV.

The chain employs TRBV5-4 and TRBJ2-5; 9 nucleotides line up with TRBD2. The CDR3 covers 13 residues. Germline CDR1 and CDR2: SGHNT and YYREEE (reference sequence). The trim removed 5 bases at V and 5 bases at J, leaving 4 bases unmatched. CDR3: CASSRRGGETQYF. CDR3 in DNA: TGTGCCAGCAGTCGGCGGGGGGGGGAGACCCAGTACTTC.

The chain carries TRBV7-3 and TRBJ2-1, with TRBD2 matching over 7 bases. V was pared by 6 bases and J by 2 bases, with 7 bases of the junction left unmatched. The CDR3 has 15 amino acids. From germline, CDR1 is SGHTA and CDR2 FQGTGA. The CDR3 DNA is TGTGCCAGCAGTAGAGTAGCGGGTCCCTACAATGAGCAGTTCTTC. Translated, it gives CASSRVAGPYNEQFF.

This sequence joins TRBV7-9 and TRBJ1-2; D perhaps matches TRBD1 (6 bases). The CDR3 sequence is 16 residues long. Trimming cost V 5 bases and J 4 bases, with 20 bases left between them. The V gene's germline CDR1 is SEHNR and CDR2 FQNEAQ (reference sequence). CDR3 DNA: TGTGCCAGCAGCGTGACCTTTCAGGCACAGGGCTATGGCTACACCTTC. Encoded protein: CASSVTFQAQGYGYTF. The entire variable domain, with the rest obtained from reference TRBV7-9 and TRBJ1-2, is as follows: DTGVSQNPRHKITKRGQNVTFRCDPISEHNRLYWYRQTLGQGPEFLTYFQNEAQLEKSRLLSDRFSAERPKGSFSTLEIQRTEQGDSAMYLCASSVTFQAQGYGYTFGSGTRLTVV.

Here the CDR3 reads CASSPKQGASYNEQFF. The DNA for the CDR3 is TGTGCCAGCTCACCAAAACAGGGGGCCTCCTACAATGAGCAGTTCTTC. V and J are TRBV18 and TRBJ2-1; 9 nucleotides match TRBD1. This CDR3 has 16 amino acids. Germline loops: CDR1 KGHSH, CDR2 LQKENI. Trimming cost V 2 bases and J 0 bases; bases outside gene matches: 2.

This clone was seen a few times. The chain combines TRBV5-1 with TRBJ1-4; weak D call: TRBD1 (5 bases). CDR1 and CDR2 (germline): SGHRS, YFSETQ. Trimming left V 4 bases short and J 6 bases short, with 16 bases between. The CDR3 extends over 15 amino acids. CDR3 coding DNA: TGCGCCAGCAGCCCGGAGGTGGGGGGATATGAAAAACTGTTTTTT. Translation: CASSPEVGGYEKLFF.

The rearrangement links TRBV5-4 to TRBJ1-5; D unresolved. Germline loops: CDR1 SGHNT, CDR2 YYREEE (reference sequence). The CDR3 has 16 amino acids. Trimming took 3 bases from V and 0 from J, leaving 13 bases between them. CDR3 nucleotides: TGTGCCAGCAGCTCCCCAGGCGAGTATAGCAATCAGCCCCAGCATTTT. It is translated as CASSSPGEYSNQPQHF.

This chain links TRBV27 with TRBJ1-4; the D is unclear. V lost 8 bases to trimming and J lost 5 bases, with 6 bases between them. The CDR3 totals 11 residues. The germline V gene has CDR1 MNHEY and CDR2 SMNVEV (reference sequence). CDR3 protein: CASGLNEKLFF. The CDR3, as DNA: TGTGCCAGCGGCCTGAATGAAAAACTGTTTTTT.

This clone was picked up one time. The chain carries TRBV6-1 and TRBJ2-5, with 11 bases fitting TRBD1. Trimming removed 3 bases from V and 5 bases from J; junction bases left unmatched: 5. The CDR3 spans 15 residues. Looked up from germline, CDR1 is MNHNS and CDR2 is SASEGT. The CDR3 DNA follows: TGTGCCAGCAGTGATGGGACAGGGGGGTGGGAGACCCAGTACTTC. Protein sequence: CASSDGTGGWETQYF.

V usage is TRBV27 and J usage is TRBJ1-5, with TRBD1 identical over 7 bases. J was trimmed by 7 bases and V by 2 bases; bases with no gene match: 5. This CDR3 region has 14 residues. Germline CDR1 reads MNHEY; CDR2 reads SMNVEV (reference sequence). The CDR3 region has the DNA TGTGCCAGCAGTTTAACAGGGGTCGGGCAGCCCCAGCATTTT. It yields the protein CASSLTGVGQPQHF.

The CDR3 region is CASSAQPGETQYF. The CDR3 DNA sequence: TGTGCCAGCAGCGCCCAACCCGGGGAGACCCAGTACTTC. V is TRBV9 and J is TRBJ2-5; no reliable D call. V was pared by 3 bases and J by 5 bases, with 11 bases between. This CDR3 is 13 amino acids long. The germline V gene has CDR1 SGDLS and CDR2 YYNGEE.

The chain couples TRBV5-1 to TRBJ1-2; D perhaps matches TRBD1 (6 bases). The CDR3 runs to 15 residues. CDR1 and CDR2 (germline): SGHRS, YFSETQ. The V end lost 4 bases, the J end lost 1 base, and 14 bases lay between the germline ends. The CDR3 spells CASSLGTSFNYGYTF. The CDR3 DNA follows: TGCGCCAGCAGCCTGGGGACATCGTTTAACTATGGCTACACCTTC.

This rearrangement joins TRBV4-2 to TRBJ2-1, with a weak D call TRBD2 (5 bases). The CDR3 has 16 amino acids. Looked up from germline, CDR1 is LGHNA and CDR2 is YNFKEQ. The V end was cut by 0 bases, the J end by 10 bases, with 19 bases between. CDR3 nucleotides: TGTGCCAGCAGCCAAGATCCGAGGGAGAGGTCGCGCGAGCAGTTCTTC. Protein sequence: CASSQDPRERSREQFF.

DNA for the CDR3: TGTGCCAGCAGTTCCGGGGACAGGAATTCACCCCTCCACTTT. As protein: CASSSGDRNSPLHF. The chain joins TRBV28 to TRBJ1-6; 8 bases fit TRBD1. Germline assignment: CDR1 MDHEN and CDR2 SYDVKM. CDR3 length equals 14 residues. V lost 4 bases and J lost 7; bases outside the gene matches: 3.

CDR3 coding DNA: TGTGCCAGCAGTCCCATGGGGGGAAGCACGACTAATGAAAAACTGTTTTTT. Protein sequence: CASSPMGGSTTNEKLFF. This chain joins TRBV28 and TRBJ1-4, with a tentative D call TRBD1 (5 bases). This CDR3 has 17 residues. Trimming removed 5 bases at V and 2 bases at J, with 18 bases between. Germline V gives CDR1 MDHEN, CDR2 SYDVKM. The whole variable domain, remainder taken from reference TRBV28 and TRBJ1-4, is DVKVTQSSRYLVKRTGEKVFLECVQDMDHENMFWYRQDPGLGLRLIYFSYDVKMKEKGDIPEGYSVSREKKERFSLILESASTNQTSMYLCASSPMGGSTTNEKLFFGSGTQLSVL.

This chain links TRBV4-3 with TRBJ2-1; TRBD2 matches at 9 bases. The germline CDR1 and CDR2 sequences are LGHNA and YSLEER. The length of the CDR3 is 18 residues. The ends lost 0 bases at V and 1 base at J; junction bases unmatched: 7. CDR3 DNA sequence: TGCGCCAGCAGCCAAGAAGGCGGGAGGGCCTTATCCTACAATGAGCAGTTCTTC. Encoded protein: CASSQEGGRALSYNEQFF.

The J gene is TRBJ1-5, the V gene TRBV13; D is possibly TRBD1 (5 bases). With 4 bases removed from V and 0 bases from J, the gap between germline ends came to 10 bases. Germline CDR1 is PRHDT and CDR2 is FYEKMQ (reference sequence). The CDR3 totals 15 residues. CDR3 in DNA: TGTGCCAGCAGCTCCCGACAGCTTAGCAATCAGCCCCAGCATTTT. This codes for CASSSRQLSNQPQHF.